These 14 T cell receptor beta chains came from one sample sequenced in a study of T cells in Graves' hyperthyroidism and ophthalmopathy (dated by TCRdb to the late 2010s). The protocol used for the library was multiplex PCR. The data were produced on an Illumina HiSeq 2000. The TCR beta CDR3 regions were amplified from the RNA transcripts. For the first round of RT-PCR on the TCR CDR3, the HTBI primer set was used together with the Qiagen OneStep RT-PCR kit. TCRdb applied fastp at Q25 and MiXCR to the public reads, then kept only in-frame beta chains. Rows with one shared CDR3 protein collapse into an entry with the most common genes and DNA. In this sample the table shows about 520,000 distinct CDR3 sequences, approximately 24% of which occur a single time. Roughly 12% of the sample comes from the top ten. The sequenced sample was blood. Source of these receptors: a woman in her 30s with Graves' ophthalmopathy.

This clonotype was found many times. V and J are TRBV6-1 and TRBJ2-7; maybe TRBD1 (5 bases). Per germline, CDR1 MNHNS and CDR2 SASEGT. V was cut by 0 bases and J by 0 bases, with 9 bases left in between. The CDR3 contains 15 residues. The CDR3 nucleotides read TGTGCCAGCAGTGAAGCGCTGCAGGGCTCCTACGAGCAGTACTTC. As protein: CASSEALQGSYEQYF.

The chain is built from TRBV2 and TRBJ2-2, with D possibly matching TRBD2 (6 bases). There are 16 residues in the CDR3. V was clipped by 8 bases and J by 0 bases, with 16 bases between them. CDR1 SNHLY and CDR2 FYNNEI come from the germline V gene. DNA for the CDR3: TGTGCCAGCCGAACCCGGGAGTCCGCGAACACCGGGGAGCTGTTTTTT. Its translation is CASRTRESANTGELFF. Variable domain in full (rest from reference TRBV2 and TRBJ2-2): EPEVTQTPSHQVTQMGQEVILRCVPISNHLYFYWYRQILGQKVEFLVSFYNNEISEKSEIFDDQFSVERPDGSNFTLKIRSTKLEDSAMYFCASRTRESANTGELFFGEGSRLTVL.

This clonotype was seen ten or more times. This rearrangement joins TRBV16 to TRBJ2-7; perhaps TRBD2 as D (6 bases). The CDR3 runs 17 residues. The V gene lost 0 bases and the J gene lost 4 bases, with 19 bases spanning the gap. Germline CDR1 reads KGHSY; CDR2 reads FQNENV. CDR3 nucleotide sequence: TGTGCCAGCAGCCAATCTGCAGGGACTTTACCTCGGTACGAGCAGTACTTC. Its protein is CASSQSAGTLPRYEQYF.

This clonotype was found many times. The chain couples TRBV11-2 to TRBJ2-7; 13 nucleotides line up with TRBD2. Per the germline V gene, CDR1 is SGHAT and CDR2 is FQNNGV. The junction had 12 bases not matched to a gene; V was cut back by 4 bases and J by 3 bases. There are 18 residues in the CDR3. CDR3 protein: CASSSPTSGGGLIYEQYF. CDR3 nucleotides: TGTGCCAGCAGCTCCCCCACTAGCGGGGGGGGACTCATCTACGAGCAGTACTTC.

This clonotype was found many times. This rearrangement joins TRBV2 to TRBJ2-5, with D unresolved. CDR1 is SNHLY and CDR2 is FYNNEI in the germline V gene. The V end was cut by 1 base, the J end by 4 bases, with 10 bases between. The CDR3 has 14 residues. The CDR3 here is CASSEGIGVETQYF. CDR3 nucleotide sequence: TGTGCCAGCAGTGAAGGAATCGGAGTAGAGACCCAGTACTTC.

This clonotype was counted ten times or more. This chain links TRBV12-3 or TRBV12-4 with TRBJ1-2; 12 nucleotides match TRBD1. V was clipped by 2 bases and J by 8 bases; unmatched bases: 12. There are 17 residues in the CDR3. Here the CDR3 DNA reads TGTGCCAGCAGTTTACGGGGGGGGACAGGGGGCGCGCCCGGCTACACCTTC. Translation gives CASSLRGGTGGAPGYTF.

This rearrangement joins TRBV20-1 to TRBJ2-2, with TRBD1 identical over 9 bases. This CDR3 has 16 residues. With V trimmed by 6 bases and J by 2 bases, 10 bases remained unmatched. Germline V lookup: CDR1 DFQATT, CDR2 SNEGSKA (reference sequence). The CDR3, as DNA: TGCAGTGCGGCAGACAGGGGGGGTGCAAACACCGGGGAGCTGTTTTTT. Amino acids: CSAADRGGANTGELFF.

This clonotype appeared a single time. This sequence joins TRBV4-1 and TRBJ1-5, with TRBD1 matching over 8 bases. CDR1 and CDR2 from the germline V gene are MGHRA and YSYEKL. This CDR3 has 16 residues. The J segment lost 2 bases and the V segment lost 0 bases, leaving 3 bases of the junction unmatched. The CDR3 DNA sequence: TGCGCCAGCAGCCAAGAGACAGGGGCCCGCAATCAGCCCCAGCATTTT. It encodes CASSQETGARNQPQHF.

This clonotype occurred many times. The gene calls are TRBV10-3 and TRBJ1-1; D ambiguous. Germline V gene sequence: CDR1 ENHRY, CDR2 SYGVKD. The CDR3 sequence is 17 residues long. The V end lost 0 bases, the J end lost 1 base, and 15 bases lay between the germline ends. The DNA for the CDR3 is TGTGCCATCAGTGAGTCGTTAATTGGGAGCGAGAACACTGAAGCTTTCTTT. It specifies CAISESLIGSENTEAFF.

This clonotype was counted at least ten times. The V call is TRBV6-1, the J call TRBJ1-3; D call uncertain. Germline V CDR1 and CDR2: MNHNS, SASEGT. Trimming took 5 bases from V and 4 from J, leaving 15 bases between them. The CDR3 runs to 15 residues. CDR3 nucleotide sequence: TGTGCCAGCAGTCAATCTCGGACCGGCGGAAACACCATATATTTT. It specifies CASSQSRTGGNTIYF.

This clonotype was seen a handful of times. This chain connects TRBV27 to TRBJ2-5, with D maybe TRBD2 (5 bases). Germline loops: CDR1 MNHEY, CDR2 SMNVEV (reference sequence). V was clipped by 5 bases and J by 7 bases, with 14 bases between them. This CDR3 is 13 amino acids long. The CDR3 bases are TGTGCCAGCAGTCGATCGAGTGGGAGGACCCAGTACTTC. It encodes CASSRSSGRTQYF.

This clonotype was observed at least ten times. This sequence joins TRBV6-5 and TRBJ1-1; D remains ambiguous. CDR3 length: 13 residues. Trimming stripped 2 bases from V and 4 bases from J, with 8 bases between. The V gene's germline CDR1 is MNHEY and CDR2 SVGAGI. This CDR3 reads CASSYNTGTEAFF. Here the CDR3 DNA reads TGTGCCAGCAGTTACAATACTGGCACTGAAGCTTTCTTT.

The V call is TRBV29-1, the J call TRBJ1-3, with TRBD1 matching 8 bases. V was pared by 6 bases and J by 3 bases, with 1 base of the junction left unmatched. The CDR3 length is 12 residues. The germline V gene has CDR1 SQVTM and CDR2 ANQGSEA. The CDR3 is CSVTGGGNTIYF. The DNA of the CDR3 is TGCAGCGTAACAGGGGGTGGAAACACCATATATTTT. Filled out from reference TRBV29-1 and TRBJ1-3, the complete variable domain reads SAVISQKPSRDICQRGTSLTIQCQVDSQVTMMFWYRQQPGQSLTLIATANQGSEATYESGFVIDKFPISRPNLTFSTLTVSNMSPEDSSIYLCSVTGGGNTIYFGEGSWLTVV.

This clonotype was observed many times. V gene TRBV19 combines with J gene TRBJ1-1; 8 bases are a match to TRBD1. V lost 6 bases, J lost 1 base, and 4 bases stayed unmatched. Looked up from germline, CDR1 is LNHDA and CDR2 is SQIVND (reference sequence). CDR3 size: 14 residues. CDR3 in amino acids: CASRTGQANTEAFF. The CDR3 DNA follows: TGTGCCAGTAGGACGGGACAGGCGAACACTGAAGCTTTCTTT.